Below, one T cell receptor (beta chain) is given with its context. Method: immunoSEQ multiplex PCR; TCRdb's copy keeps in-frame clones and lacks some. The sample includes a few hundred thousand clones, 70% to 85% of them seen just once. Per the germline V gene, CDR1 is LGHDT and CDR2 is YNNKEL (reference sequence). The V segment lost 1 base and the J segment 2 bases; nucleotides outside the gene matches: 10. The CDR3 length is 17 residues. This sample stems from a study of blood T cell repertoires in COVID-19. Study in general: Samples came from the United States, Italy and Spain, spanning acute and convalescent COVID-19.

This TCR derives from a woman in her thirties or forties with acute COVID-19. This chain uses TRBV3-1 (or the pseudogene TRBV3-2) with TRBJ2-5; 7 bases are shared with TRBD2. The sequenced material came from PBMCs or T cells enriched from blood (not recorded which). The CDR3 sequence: CASSQAQRGSLQETQYF. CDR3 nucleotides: TGTGCCAGCAGCCAAGCCCAGCGGGGCTCACTACAAGAGACCCAGTACTTC.